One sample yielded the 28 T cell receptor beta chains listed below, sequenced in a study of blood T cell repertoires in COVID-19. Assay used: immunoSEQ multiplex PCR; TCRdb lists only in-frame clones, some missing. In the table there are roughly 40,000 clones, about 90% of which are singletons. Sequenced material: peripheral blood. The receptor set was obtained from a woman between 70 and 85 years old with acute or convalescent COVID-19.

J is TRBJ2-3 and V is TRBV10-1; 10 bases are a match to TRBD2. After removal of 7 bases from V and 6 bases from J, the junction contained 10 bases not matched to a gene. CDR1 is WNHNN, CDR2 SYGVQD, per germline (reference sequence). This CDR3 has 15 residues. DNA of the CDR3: TGCGCCAGCAACACTGGTAGCGGGGGGTCGGATACGCAGTATTTT. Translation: CASNTGSGGSDTQYF.

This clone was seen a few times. CDR3 amino acids: CASSLVPGQPTDTQYF. The DNA for the CDR3 is TGTGCCAGCAGCTTGGTCCCGGGACAGCCCACAGATACGCAGTATTTT. The V gene is TRBV11-3, the J gene TRBJ2-3; 7 bases fit TRBD1. Trimming took 3 bases from V and 2 from J; bases not matched to a gene: 8. CDR1 and CDR2 from the germline V gene are SGHNT and YENEEA. CDR3 length: 16 residues.

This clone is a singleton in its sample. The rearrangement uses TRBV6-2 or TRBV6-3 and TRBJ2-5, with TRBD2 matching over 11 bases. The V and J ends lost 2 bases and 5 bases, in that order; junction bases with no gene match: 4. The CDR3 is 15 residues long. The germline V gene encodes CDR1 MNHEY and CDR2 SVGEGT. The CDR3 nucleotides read TGTGCCAGCAGTTACCCGACTAGCGGGGCCGAGACCCAGTACTTC. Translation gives CASSYPTSGAETQYF.

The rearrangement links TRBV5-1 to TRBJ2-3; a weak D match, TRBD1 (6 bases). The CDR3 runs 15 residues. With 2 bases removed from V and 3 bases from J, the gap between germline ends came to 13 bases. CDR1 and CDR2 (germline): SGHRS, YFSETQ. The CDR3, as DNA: TGCGCCAGCAGCTTACCGACAGGCCTTACAGATACGCAGTATTTT. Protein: CASSLPTGLTDTQYF.

The CDR3 is CASMAGSQETQYF. As DNA, the CDR3 is TGCGCCAGCATGGCTGGCAGCCAAGAGACCCAGTACTTC. This chain links TRBV10-2 with TRBJ2-5, with D uncertain. This CDR3 has 13 amino acids. Germline loops: CDR1 WSHSY, CDR2 SAAADI. Trimming left V 7 bases short and J 1 base short, with 10 bases between.

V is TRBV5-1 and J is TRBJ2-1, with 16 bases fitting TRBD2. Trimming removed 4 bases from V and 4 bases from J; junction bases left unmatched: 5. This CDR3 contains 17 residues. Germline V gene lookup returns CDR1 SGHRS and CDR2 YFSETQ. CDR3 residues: CASSPGTSGGAYNEQFF. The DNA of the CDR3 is TGCGCCAGCAGCCCCGGGACTAGCGGGGGGGCTTACAATGAGCAGTTCTTC.

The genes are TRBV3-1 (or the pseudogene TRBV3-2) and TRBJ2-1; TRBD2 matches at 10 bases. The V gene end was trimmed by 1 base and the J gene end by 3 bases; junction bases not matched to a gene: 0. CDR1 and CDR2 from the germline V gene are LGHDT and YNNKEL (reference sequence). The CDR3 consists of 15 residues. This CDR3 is CASSQVAGGYNEQFF. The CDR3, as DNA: TGTGCCAGCAGCCAAGTAGCGGGAGGCTACAATGAGCAGTTCTTC.

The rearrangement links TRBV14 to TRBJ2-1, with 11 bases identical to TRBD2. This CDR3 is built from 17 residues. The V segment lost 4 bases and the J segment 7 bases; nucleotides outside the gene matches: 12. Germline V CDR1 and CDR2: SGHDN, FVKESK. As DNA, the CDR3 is TGTGCCAGCAGCCCCCACCCCCGACTAGCGGGATTTAATGAGCAGTTCTTC. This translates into CASSPHPRLAGFNEQFF. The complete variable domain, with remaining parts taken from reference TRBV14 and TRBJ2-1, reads EAGVTQFPSHSVIEKGQTVTLRCDPISGHDNLYWYRRVMGKEIKFLLHFVKESKQDESGMPNNRFLAERTGGTYSTLKVQPAELEDSGVYFCASSPHPRLAGFNEQFFGPGTRLTVL.

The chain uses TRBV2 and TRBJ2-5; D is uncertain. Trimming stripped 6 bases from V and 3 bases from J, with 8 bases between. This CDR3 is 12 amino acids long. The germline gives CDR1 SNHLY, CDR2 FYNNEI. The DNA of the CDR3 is TGTGCCAGCAGCGAACAAAAAGAGACCCAGTACTTC. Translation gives CASSEQKETQYF. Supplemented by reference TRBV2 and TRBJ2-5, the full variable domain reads EPEVTQTPSHQVTQMGQEVILRCVPISNHLYFYWYRQILGQKVEFLVSFYNNEISEKSEIFDDQFSVERPDGSNFTLKIRSTKLEDSAMYFCASSEQKETQYFGPGTRLLVL.

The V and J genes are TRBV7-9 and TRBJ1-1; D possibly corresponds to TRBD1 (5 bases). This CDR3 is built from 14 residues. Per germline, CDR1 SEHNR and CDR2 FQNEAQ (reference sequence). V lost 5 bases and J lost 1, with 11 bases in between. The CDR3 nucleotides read TGTGCCAGCAGCATGACAGCTCAGAACACTGAAGCTTTCTTT. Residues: CASSMTAQNTEAFF. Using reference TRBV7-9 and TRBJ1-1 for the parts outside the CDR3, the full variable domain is DTGVSQNPRHKITKRGQNVTFRCDPISEHNRLYWYRQTLGQGPEFLTYFQNEAQLEKSRLLSDRFSAERPKGSFSTLEIQRTEQGDSAMYLCASSMTAQNTEAFFGQGTRLTVV.

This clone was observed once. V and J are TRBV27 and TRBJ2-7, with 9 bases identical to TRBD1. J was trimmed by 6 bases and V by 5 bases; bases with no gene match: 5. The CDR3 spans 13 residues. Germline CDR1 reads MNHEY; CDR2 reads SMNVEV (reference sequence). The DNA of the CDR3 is TGTGCCAGCAGTCCCTGGACAGGGGTCGAGCAGTACGTC. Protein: CASSPWTGVEQYV.

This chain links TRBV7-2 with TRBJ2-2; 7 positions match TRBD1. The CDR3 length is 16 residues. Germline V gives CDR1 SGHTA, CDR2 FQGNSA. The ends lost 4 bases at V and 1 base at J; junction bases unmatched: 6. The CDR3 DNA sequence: TGTGCCAGCAGCTCGAGGACAGGAGTGAACACCGGGGAGCTGTTTTTT. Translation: CASSSRTGVNTGELFF. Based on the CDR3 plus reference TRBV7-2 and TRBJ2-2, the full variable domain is GAGVSQSPSNKVTEKGKDVELRCDPISGHTALYWYRQSLGQGLEFLIYFQGNSAPDKSGLPSDRFSAERTGGSVSTLTIQRTQQEDSAVYLCASSSRTGVNTGELFFGEGSRLTVL.

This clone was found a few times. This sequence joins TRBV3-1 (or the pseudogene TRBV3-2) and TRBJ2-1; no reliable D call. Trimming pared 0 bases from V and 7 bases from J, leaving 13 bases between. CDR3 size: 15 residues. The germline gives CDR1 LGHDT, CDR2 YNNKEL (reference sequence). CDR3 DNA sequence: TGTGCCAGCAGCCAAGATTGGAGTACGATGAATGAGCAGTTCTTC. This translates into CASSQDWSTMNEQFF.

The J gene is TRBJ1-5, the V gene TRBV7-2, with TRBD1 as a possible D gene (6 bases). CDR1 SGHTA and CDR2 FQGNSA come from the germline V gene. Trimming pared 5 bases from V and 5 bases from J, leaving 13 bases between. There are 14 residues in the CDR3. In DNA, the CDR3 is TGTGCCAGCAGCCAGAAAGGGGGGGATCAGCCCCAGCATTTT. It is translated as CASSQKGGDQPQHF. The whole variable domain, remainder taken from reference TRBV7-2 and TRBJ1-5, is GAGVSQSPSNKVTEKGKDVELRCDPISGHTALYWYRQSLGQGLEFLIYFQGNSAPDKSGLPSDRFSAERTGGSVSTLTIQRTQQEDSAVYLCASSQKGGDQPQHFGDGTRLSIL.

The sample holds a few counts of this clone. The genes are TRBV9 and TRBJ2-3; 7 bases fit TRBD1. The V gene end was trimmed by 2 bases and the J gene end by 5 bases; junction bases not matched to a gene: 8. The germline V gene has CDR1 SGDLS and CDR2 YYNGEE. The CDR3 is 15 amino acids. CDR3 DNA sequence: TGTGCCAGCAGCGTGCTGACAGGGATGTTAGATACGCAGTATTTT. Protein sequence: CASSVLTGMLDTQYF.

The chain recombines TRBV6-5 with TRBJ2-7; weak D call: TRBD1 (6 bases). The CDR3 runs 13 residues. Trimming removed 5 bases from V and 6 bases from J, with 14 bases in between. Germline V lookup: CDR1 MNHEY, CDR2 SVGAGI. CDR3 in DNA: TGTGCCAGCAGTAACCTCCAGGGGTTCGAGCAGTACGTC. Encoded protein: CASSNLQGFEQYV.

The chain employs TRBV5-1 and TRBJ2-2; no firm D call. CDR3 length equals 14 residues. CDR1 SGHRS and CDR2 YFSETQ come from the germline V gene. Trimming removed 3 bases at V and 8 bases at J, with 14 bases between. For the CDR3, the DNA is TGCGCCAGCAGCTACCGCACCTCAGTGGGGGAGCTGTTTTTT. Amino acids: CASSYRTSVGELFF.

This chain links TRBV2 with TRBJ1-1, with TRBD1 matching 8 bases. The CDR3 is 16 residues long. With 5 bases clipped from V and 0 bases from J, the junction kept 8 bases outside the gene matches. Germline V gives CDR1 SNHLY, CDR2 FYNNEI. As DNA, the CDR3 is TGTGCCAGCAGTTTAGACAGGGGCGTTATGAACACTGAAGCTTTCTTT. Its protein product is CASSLDRGVMNTEAFF.

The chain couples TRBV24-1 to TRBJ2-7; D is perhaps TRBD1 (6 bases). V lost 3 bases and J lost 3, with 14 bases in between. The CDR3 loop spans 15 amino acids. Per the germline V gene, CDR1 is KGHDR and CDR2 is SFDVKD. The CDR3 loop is CATSDLRGHLYEQYV. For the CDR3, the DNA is TGTGCCACCAGTGATCTTCGGGGACACCTCTACGAGCAGTACGTC.

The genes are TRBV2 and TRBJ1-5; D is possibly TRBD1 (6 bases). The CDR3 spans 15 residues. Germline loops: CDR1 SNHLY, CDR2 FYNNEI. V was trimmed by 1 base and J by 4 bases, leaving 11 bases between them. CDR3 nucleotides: TGTGCCAGCAGTGAAGACAGGGTATGGAATCAGCCCCAGCATTTT. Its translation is CASSEDRVWNQPQHF.

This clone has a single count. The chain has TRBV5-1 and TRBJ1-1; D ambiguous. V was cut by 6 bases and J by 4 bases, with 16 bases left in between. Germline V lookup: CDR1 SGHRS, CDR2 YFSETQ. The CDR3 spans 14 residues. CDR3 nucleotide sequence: TGCGCCAGCACCGAGGGCTCGTTCGGCACTGAAGCTTTCTTT. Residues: CASTEGSFGTEAFF. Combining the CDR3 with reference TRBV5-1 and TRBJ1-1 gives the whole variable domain KAGVTQTPRYLIKTRGQQVTLSCSPISGHRSVSWYQQTPGQGLQFLFEYFSETQRNKGNFPGRFSGRQFSNSRSEMNVSTLELGDSALYLCASTEGSFGTEAFFGQGTRLTVV.

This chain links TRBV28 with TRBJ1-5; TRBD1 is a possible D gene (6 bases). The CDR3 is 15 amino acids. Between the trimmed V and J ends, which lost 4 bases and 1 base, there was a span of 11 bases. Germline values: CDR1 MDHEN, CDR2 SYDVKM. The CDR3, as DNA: TGTGCCAGCAGTTCGACAGGTACAAGCAATCAGCCCCAGCATTTT. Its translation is CASSSTGTSNQPQHF.

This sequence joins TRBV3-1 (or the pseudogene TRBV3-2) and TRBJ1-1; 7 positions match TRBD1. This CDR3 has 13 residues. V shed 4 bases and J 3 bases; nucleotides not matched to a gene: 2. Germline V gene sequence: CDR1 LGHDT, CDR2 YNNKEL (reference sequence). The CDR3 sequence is CASSRTGDTEAFF. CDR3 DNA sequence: TGTGCCAGCAGCCGTACAGGGGACACTGAAGCTTTCTTT.

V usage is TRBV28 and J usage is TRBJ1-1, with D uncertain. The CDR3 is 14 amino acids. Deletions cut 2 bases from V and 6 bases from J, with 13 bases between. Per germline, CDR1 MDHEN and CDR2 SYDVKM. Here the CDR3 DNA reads TGTGCCAGCAGTTTAGGTACCTTCCCGGCTGAAGCTTTCTTT. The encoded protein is CASSLGTFPAEAFF.

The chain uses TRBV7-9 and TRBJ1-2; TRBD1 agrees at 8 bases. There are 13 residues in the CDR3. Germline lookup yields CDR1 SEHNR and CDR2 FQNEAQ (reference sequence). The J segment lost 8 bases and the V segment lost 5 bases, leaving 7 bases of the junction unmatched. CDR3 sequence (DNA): TGTGCCAGCAGCCGTGACAGGGGTGGGGGCTACACCTTC. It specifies CASSRDRGGGYTF.

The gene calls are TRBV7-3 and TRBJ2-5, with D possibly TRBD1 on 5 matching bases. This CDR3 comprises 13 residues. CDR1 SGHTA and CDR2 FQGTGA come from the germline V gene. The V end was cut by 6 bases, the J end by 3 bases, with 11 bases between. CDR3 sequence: CASSRTTKETQYF. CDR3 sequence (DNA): TGTGCCAGCAGTAGGACAACTAAAGAGACCCAGTACTTC.

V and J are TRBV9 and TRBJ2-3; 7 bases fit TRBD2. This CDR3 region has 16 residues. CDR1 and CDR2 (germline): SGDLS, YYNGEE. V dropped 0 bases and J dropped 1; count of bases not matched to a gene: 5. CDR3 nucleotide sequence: TGTGCCAGCAGCGTAGGTAGCGGGCAACGCACAGATACGCAGTATTTT. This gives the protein CASSVGSGQRTDTQYF.

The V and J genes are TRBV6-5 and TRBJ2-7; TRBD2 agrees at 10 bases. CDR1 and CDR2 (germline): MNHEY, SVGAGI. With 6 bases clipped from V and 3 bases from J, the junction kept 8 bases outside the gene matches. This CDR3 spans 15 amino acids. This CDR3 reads CASSQTSGSLYEQYV. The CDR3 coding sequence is TGTGCCAGCAGCCAGACTAGCGGGTCCCTCTACGAGCAGTACGTC.